The rows below give T cell receptor beta chains drawn from one sample of a study of shared clonotypes between healthy human individuals. TCRdb keeps only in-frame clones here, not all; method: immunoSEQ multiplex PCR. The profile shows just over 95,000 clones, roughly two thirds of them singletons. Sequencing used memory CD8+ T cells sorted from blood. The origin of the receptors is a man aged 25 to 40 in good health. Both conserved end residues are part of each CDR3. The D gene is left open where the match is weak. Where a row states a size, it is once, few, many or the class of an expanded clone; other rows omit it.

d_gene,j_gene,abundance,v_gene,CDR3nt,CDR3aa
TRBD1,TRBJ1-1,.,TRBV5-6,TGTGCCAGCAGCTTGTGGGCGGACAGGGTTGACGGTAAAGCTTTCTTT,CASSLWADRVDGKAFF
.,TRBJ1-1,.,TRBV4-1,TGCGCCAGCAGCCGGGGCATTCACACTGAAGCTTTCTTT,CASSRGIHTEAFF
TRBD1,TRBJ2-2,.,TRBV6-6,TGTGCCAGCAAAACCGGACAGGGTGAGACCGGGGAGCTGTTTTTT,CASKTGQGETGELFF
.,TRBJ1-5,.,TRBV5-8,TGTGCCAGCAGCTCAACGGACTTTCAGCCCCAGCATTTT,CASSSTDFQPQHF
.,TRBJ2-3,.,TRBV6-6,TGTGCCAGCACCACTCCGGGATTCACAGATACGCAGTATTTT,CASTTPGFTDTQYF
.,TRBJ2-5,.,TRBV11-2,TGTGCCAGCAGCTTATCGGGTTACCAAGAGACCCAGTACTTC,CASSLSGYQETQYF
TRBD2,TRBJ2-7,.,TRBV7-8,TGTGCCAGCAGCCGGGAGGGTGGCGGAGACGAGCAGTACTTC,CASSREGGGDEQYF
.,TRBJ2-7,.,TRBV4-2,TGTGCCAGCAGCCGAACTTCGGGCAGCTCCTACGAGCAGTACTTC,CASSRTSGSSYEQYF
TRBD1,TRBJ2-1,.,TRBV28,TGTGCCAGCAGTTCCTACCGACAGGGCGGCGATGAGCAGTTCTTC,CASSSYRQGGDEQFF
TRBD2,TRBJ2-1,few,TRBV6-1,TGTGCCTCAGAGCGGGAGCTTGCCTACAATGAGCAGTTCTTC,CASERELAYNEQFF
.,TRBJ1-2,once,TRBV28,TGTGCCAGCAGACTGACCAAAGCTAACTATGGCTACACCTTC,CASRLTKANYGYTF
.,TRBJ2-3,few,TRBV9,TGTGCCAGCAGCGCGGACAGCCCGTTCACAGATACGCAGTATTTT,CASSADSPFTDTQYF
TRBD1,TRBJ1-2,.,TRBV29-1,TGCAGCGTTGATTCGGACAGGGGGCGCTTCTCCTATGGCTACACCTTC,CSVDSDRGRFSYGYTF
TRBD1,TRBJ1-2,.,TRBV27,TGTGCCAGCAGTCTGCAGACAGGGGGTAGCTATGGCTACACCTTC,CASSLQTGGSYGYTF
.,TRBJ2-3,.,TRBV19,TGTGCCAGTAGTATAAGGCTAGCGCACACAGATACGCAGTATTTT,CASSIRLAHTDTQYF
.,TRBJ2-6,.,TRBV14,TGTGCCAGCAGCCTGACAGTTCCTGGGGCCAACGTCCTGACTTTC,CASSLTVPGANVLTF
TRBD1,TRBJ2-7,few,TRBV5-1,TGCGCCAGCAGCGCCGGACCGGGACAGGGGGCCTACGAGCAGTACTTC,CASSAGPGQGAYEQYF
.,TRBJ2-7,.,TRBV7-2,TGTGCCAGCAGCCACACTCTAGCGAGAGAGCAGTACTTC,CASSHTLAREQYF
.,TRBJ2-7,once,TRBV28,TGTGTTACTAGCAGGTCCTACGAGCAGTACTTC,CVTSRSYEQYF
.,TRBJ2-5,.,TRBV7-3,TGTGCCAGCAGCTTAAGAGGCAGGGGAGGCGAGACCCAGTACTTC,CASSLRGRGGETQYF
.,TRBJ2-7,.,TRBV5-4,TGTGCCAGCAGCTTGTCCGAGCGTCCGTACGAGCAGTACTTC,CASSLSERPYEQYF
.,TRBJ1-1,.,TRBV25-1,TGTGCCAGCAGTGGGTTCGGGACGGTGAACACTGAAGCTTTCTTT,CASSGFGTVNTEAFF
.,TRBJ1-2,.,TRBV29-1,TGCAGCGTTGAAGATCGAGAGGCTTACGGCTATGGCTACACCTTC,CSVEDREAYGYGYTF
.,TRBJ1-3,once,TRBV4-3,TGCGCCAGCAGCCAAGATCCAACAGGGCCTGGAAACACCATATATTTT,CASSQDPTGPGNTIYF
TRBD2,TRBJ2-7,few,TRBV27,TGTGCCAGCAGTTTTAGCGGGACGGGCGAGCAGTACTTC,CASSFSGTGEQYF
.,TRBJ2-1,.,TRBV6-5,TGTGCCAGCAGAGTCGGAACCGCAGCCTACAATGAGCAGTTCTTC,CASRVGTAAYNEQFF
TRBD2,TRBJ2-4,.,TRBV2,TGTGCCAGCAGCCCCCCCCTCCGGGAGGTTCAGTACTTC,CASSPPLREVQYF
.,TRBJ1-1,.,TRBV9,TGTGCCAGCAGCGTCACAGACCGGAACACTGAAGCTTTCTTT,CASSVTDRNTEAFF
.,TRBJ2-7,.,TRBV4-3,TGCGCCAGCAGCCAAGGGGTAGCGTTGTCCTACGAGCAGTACTTC,CASSQGVALSYEQYF
TRBD2,TRBJ2-5,.,TRBV4-1,TGCGCCAGCAGCCCGGGACTAGCGGGAGGGCCGGCTGAGACCCAGTACTTC,CASSPGLAGGPAETQYF
.,TRBJ2-1,few,TRBV6-5,TGTGCCAGCAGTACAGGACAGTACAATGAGCAGTTCTTC,CASSTGQYNEQFF
.,TRBJ2-1,few,TRBV15,TGTGCCACCAGCCAAGCGACGCAGGCTACGGATGAGCAGTTCTTC,CATSQATQATDEQFF
.,TRBJ2-1,.,TRBV19,TGTGCCAGTAGTGCTACAGGTACAACTTACAATGAGCAGTTCTTC,CASSATGTTYNEQFF
TRBD2,TRBJ2-2,.,TRBV5-1,TGCGCCAGCAGCTCCCAGACTAGCGGGAGCCCGAGGGAGCTGTTTTTT,CASSSQTSGSPRELFF
TRBD1,TRBJ2-2,.,TRBV6-5,TGTGCCAGCAGTTGGGGACAGGGGGCCGGGGAGCTGTTTTTT,CASSWGQGAGELFF
TRBD2,TRBJ2-7,.,TRBV28,TGTGCCAGCAGTCGACTAGCGGGAGAATATCCCTACGAGCAGTACTTC,CASSRLAGEYPYEQYF
TRBD1,TRBJ2-7,.,TRBV6-1,TGTGCCAGCAGTGGTTTTCAGGGGGCTGACGAGCAGTACTTC,CASSGFQGADEQYF
.,TRBJ2-7,few,TRBV27,TGTGCCAACCCTAACTCCCCGGGCAGCTCCTACGAGCAGTACTTC,CANPNSPGSSYEQYF
.,TRBJ2-5,.,TRBV5-6,TGTGCCAGCAGCTTGGAGACCCAGTACTTC,CASSLETQYF
.,TRBJ2-1,.,TRBV6-4,TGTGCCAGCAGTGAATCTGCGGAGGGCTACAATGAGCAGTTCTTC,CASSESAEGYNEQFF
.,TRBJ1-5,.,TRBV5-4,TGTGCCAGCAGCTTGGGTCCGGACAATCAGCCCCAGCATTTT,CASSLGPDNQPQHF
.,TRBJ2-7,.,TRBV18,TGTGCCAGCTCGCAACGGACCCTCGTCTACGAGCAGTACTTC,CASSQRTLVYEQYF
.,TRBJ1-5,medium-sized,TRBV29-1,TGCAGCGTTGAAGAATCAGGGGGCAATCAGCCCCAGCATTTT,CSVEESGGNQPQHF
TRBD2,TRBJ2-1,.,TRBV4-2,TGTGCCAGCAGCGATATTAGCGGGAGCGGGTCCAATGAGCAGTTCTTC,CASSDISGSGSNEQFF